This TCR beta chain comes out of a study of beta chain features in type 1 diabetes (dated by TCRdb to 2016 to 2019). With regard to the full study: Mean age, gender distribution, total cell number and subset yield did not differ between patients and healthy donors. In the study, recently diagnosed type 1 diabetes patients and matched healthy donors were compared on the TCRB repertoires of their sorted circulating CD4+ T cell subsets. A total of about 99,000,000 sorted cells were examined across all samples, and RNA yield correlated strongly with the number of cells per subset. Whereas all 30 or so donors provided naive and central memory subsets, regulatory and stem cell-like memory subsets were isolated from just 8 patients and about 8 healthy donors. General study outcomes and caveats: Naive, central memory and regulatory TCRB repertoires appeared more similar among patients than among healthy donors. Type 1 diabetes patients showed a moderate but significant shortening of TCRB CDR3 length in all four CD4+ subsets. Because cDNA rather than genomic DNA was sequenced, highly expressing activated cells could have been over-represented, although no difference in activation and CD3 levels was found between groups. Shorter templates might be favored by PCR, yet because patient and control samples were amplified and corrected together, any such skew would affect both groups equally. HLA sub-analyses involved small numbers of individuals, so any influence of HLA type on TCRB rearrangement remained unresolved. Fewer insertions and more nucleotide deletions at VDJ recombination sites were observed in patients with type 1 diabetes, implying thymic rearrangement abnormalities.

Details on this clone: No cognate antigen has been identified for it. Base quality data are lacking; no much larger clone is found one base away.

A single peripheral blood draw of about 116 mL on average was collected from each donor into heparinised tubes. Naive, central memory, regulatory and stem cell-like memory CD4+ T cells were sorted on a BD FACSAria II using a panel including CD45RO, CCR7, CD25, CD127, CD95 and CD27. Purity was above 98% for every sorted population. Right away, PBMCs were isolated by Lymphoprep density gradient centrifugation and were stained directly, with no culture step. Samples were stained and sorted in pairs, with one healthy donor and one patient per experiment, so that batch effects were minimized. From the cysteine up to the phenylalanine, the CDR3 has a length of 18 residues. Only CDR3 DNA is held: 54 bases, read in frame from base 1. V is pruned by 0 bases and J by 7 bases, leaving 14 bases of the junction without a gene match. CDR1 and CDR2 were assigned from the germline V gene as SGHDN and FVKESK. The High Capacity cDNA Reverse Transcription Kit was used to reverse transcribe all of the isolated RNA, meaning that expressed TCRB transcripts were what got sequenced. Deep immunoSEQ sequencing was performed on naive, central memory and regulatory T cell samples, with an average of roughly 3.3 million total reads per sample. After sorted cells were lysed in RLT buffer, RNA was extracted with DNase-treated RNeasy Micro or Mini kits, with the choice depending on cell number. To prevent cross-contamination, every cell subset was processed on its own, while patient and healthy donor samples were processed together. The immunoSEQ multiplex PCR was used to amplify TCRB sequences from cDNA, yielding 87-bp fragments that span the CDR3 region. Amplicons were sequenced on the Illumina HiSeq platform. The authors processed their data as follows. Synthetic template baselines were used to correct PCR bias computationally, reads within Hamming distance 2 were collapsed together, and singletons that could not be merged were discarded. By aligning reads against IMGT, V, D and J genes, CDR3 length, and insertions or deletions at six rearrangement sites were assigned. Clonotype counts were normalized to sorted cell number within each subset before computing true diversity and Gini coefficients with the tcR R package. The overlap coefficient, calculated on TCRB nucleotide sequences, was used to measure repertoire sharing. As a proxy for the pre-selection repertoire, out-of-frame TCRB sequences from naive cells were analyzed. Entries here come from immuneACCESS through TCRdb and include only in-frame sequences with V and J called. Some clones fail to appear in such tables; in the studies checked, an unresolved V gene covers under half of the shortfall, and the cause of the remainder is unknown. V and J calls and clone size are copied from that table; D and trimming were computed from the DNA. Recorded for this sample are roughly 230,000 clones; roughly 9.6% of them occurred a single time. The ten largest clones capture around 0.037% of the sample.

The receptor comes from a woman aged 18-29 years in good health. This chain joins TRBV14 to TRBJ2-5; 10 bases in between match TRBD1. The sample comprised naive CD4+ T cells from blood. Interpreted using the paper, the cell subset or site label stands for: true naive CD4+ T cells. The bases are TGTGCCAGCAGCCAAGAGACGATGGGACAGGGGCAACTCGGGACCCAGTACTTC. Its protein is CASSQETMGQGQLGTQYF.